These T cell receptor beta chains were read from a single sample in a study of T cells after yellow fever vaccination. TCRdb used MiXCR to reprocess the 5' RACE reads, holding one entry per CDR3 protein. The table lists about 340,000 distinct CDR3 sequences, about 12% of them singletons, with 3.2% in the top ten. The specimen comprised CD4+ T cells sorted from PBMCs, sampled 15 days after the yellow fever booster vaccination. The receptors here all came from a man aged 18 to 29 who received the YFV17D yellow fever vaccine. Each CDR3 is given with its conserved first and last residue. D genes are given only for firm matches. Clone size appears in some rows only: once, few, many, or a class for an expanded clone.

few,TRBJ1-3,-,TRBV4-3,TGCGCCAGCAGCCAAGAGGCCGGTGTCTATGGAAACACCATATATTTT,CASSQEAGVYGNTIYF
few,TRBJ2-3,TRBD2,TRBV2,TGTGCCAGCAGTGAGGCGGGGGGCGGCACAGATACGCAGTATTTT,CASSEAGGGTDTQYF
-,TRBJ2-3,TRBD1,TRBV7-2,TGTGCCAGCAGCTTAGTTAACAGGGGGCAGGGAGATACGCAGTATTTT,CASSLVNRGQGDTQYF
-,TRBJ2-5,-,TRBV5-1,TGCGCCAGCAGCTTGGCACCCCCCGGAGTGGAGACCCAGTACTTC,CASSLAPPGVETQYF
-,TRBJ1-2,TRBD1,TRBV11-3,TGTGCCAGCAGCCAAACATCCGGGACAGTCGTCTTC,CASSQTSGTVVF
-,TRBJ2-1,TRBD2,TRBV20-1,TGCAGTGCTAGCCGGGGGGGCCACAATGAGCAGTTCTTC,CSASRGGHNEQFF
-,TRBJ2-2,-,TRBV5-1,TGCGCCAGCAGCTTGGGAGGGGCGGACACCGGGGAGCTGTTTTTT,CASSLGGADTGELFF
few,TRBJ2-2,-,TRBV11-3,TGTGCCAGCAGCTCTGGACTGACGACTAACACCGGGGAGCTGTTTTTT,CASSSGLTTNTGELFF
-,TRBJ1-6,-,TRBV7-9,TGTGCCAGCAGGAACTCTGGACTGTCTAATTCACCCCTCCACTTT,CASRNSGLSNSPLHF
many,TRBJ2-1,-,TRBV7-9,TGTGCCAGCAGCCTAGTTGCTAGTACCGCCAATGAGCAGTTCTTC,CASSLVASTANEQFF
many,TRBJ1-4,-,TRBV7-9,TGTGCCAGCACTCCCTTCGGGGAAAAACTGTTTTTT,CASTPFGEKLFF
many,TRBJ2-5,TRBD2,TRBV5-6,TGTGCCAGCAGCCTCCGACTAGCGGGTCAAGAGACCCAGTACTTC,CASSLRLAGQETQYF
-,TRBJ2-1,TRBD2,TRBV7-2,TGTGCCAGCAGCGCCCTAGCGGGGGGCACCTACAATGAGCAGTTCTTC,CASSALAGGTYNEQFF
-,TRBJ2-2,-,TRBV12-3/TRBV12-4,TGTGCCAGCAGGGCAGACAAGGCAAGGAGGACCGGGGAGCTGTTTTTT,CASRADKARRTGELFF
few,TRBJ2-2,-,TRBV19,TGTGCCAGTAGACACTCCGGGGAGCTGTTTTTT,CASRHSGELFF
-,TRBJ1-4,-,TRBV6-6,TGTGCCAGCAGTCCTCCGGCCCCAACTAATGAAAAACTGTTTTTT,CASSPPAPTNEKLFF
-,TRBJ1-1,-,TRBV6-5,TGTGCCAGTCATTCCACCATTGAAGCTTTCTTT,CASHSTIEAFF
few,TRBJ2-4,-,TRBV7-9,TGTGCCAGCAGCCCCCCCTCTCAGAAAAACATTCAGTACTTC,CASSPPSQKNIQYF
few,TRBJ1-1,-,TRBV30,TGTGCCTGGAGTGGGGAGCCGGCTTACACTGAAGCTTTCTTT,CAWSGEPAYTEAFF
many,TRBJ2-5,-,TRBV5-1,TGCGCCAGCAGCTTCCTAGCCCAGGGGGAGACCCAGTACTTC,CASSFLAQGETQYF
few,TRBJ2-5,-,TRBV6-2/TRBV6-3,TGTGCCAGCAGTTACTCGAAGCGAGGGCGAGAGACCCAGTACTTC,CASSYSKRGRETQYF
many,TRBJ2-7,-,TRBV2,TGTGCCAGCAGTGAAGCAGGCTTTTCCTCCTACGAGCAGTACTTC,CASSEAGFSSYEQYF
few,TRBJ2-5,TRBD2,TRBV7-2,TGTGCCAGCAGCCCTAGCGGGGGACGGATTGGGTACTTC,CASSPSGGRIGYF
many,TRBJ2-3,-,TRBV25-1,TGTGCCAGCAGTGAATGGCCAGCATTAGTAGATACGCAGTATTTT,CASSEWPALVDTQYF
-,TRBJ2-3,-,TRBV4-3,TGCGCCAGCAGCCAAGGTCGGGCTTTATCAGATACGCAGTATTTT,CASSQGRALSDTQYF
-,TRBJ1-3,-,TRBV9,TGTGCCAGCAGCGCACGTTGGGGGAGATCGGGAAACACCATATATTTT,CASSARWGRSGNTIYF
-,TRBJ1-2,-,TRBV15,TGTGCCACCAGCACAGATCTTCACTATGGCTACACCTTC,CATSTDLHYGYTF
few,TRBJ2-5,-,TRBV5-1,TGCGCCAGCAGCTTAGGACGGACAGGAGGGGAGACCCAGTACTTC,CASSLGRTGGETQYF
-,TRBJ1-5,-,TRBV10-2,TGCGCCAGCAGTAAGCTACCGCAGGGTCGCAATCAGCCCCAGCATTTT,CASSKLPQGRNQPQHF
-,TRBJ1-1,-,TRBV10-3,TGTGCCAGCAGGGAGTTAAAAGGGGAAGCTTTCTTT,CASRELKGEAFF
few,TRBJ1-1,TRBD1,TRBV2,TGTGCCAGCATTATAGACAGGGACACTGAAGCTTTCTTT,CASIIDRDTEAFF
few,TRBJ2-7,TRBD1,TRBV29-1,TGCAGCGTCCAGGGGGCCCACTACTACGAGCAGTACTTC,CSVQGAHYYEQYF
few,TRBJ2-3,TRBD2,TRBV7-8,TGTGCCAGCAGCTACCAGCGGGGTAGCACAGATACGCAGTATTTT,CASSYQRGSTDTQYF
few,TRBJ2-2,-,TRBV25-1,TGTGCCAGCAGCGGGCGATGGGGTTCCAACACCGGGGAGCTGTTTTTT,CASSGRWGSNTGELFF
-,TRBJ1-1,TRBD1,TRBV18,TGTGCCAGCCGAATTGAAAGACAGGGATTCTTGAACACTGAAGCTTTCTTT,CASRIERQGFLNTEAFF
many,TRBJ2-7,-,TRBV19,TGTGCCAGTAGTAGAGACTTTCTGGGCGAGCAGTACTTC,CASSRDFLGEQYF